This T cell receptor beta chain was obtained from a study of blood T cell repertoires in COVID-19. Overall study: There were acute and convalescent COVID-19 samples, and they came from the United States, Italy and Spain. PBMCs, B-cell-depleted T cells, or T cells were the source of the cDNA or gDNA that made up the material.

To note about this clone: The junction shows a germline mismatch at one end, possibly a read error.

Germline V gene data show CDR1 as WNHNN and CDR2 as SYGVQD (reference sequence). CDR3 length: 14 amino acids. Authors' analysis steps: Estimated nucleated cell counts came from reference gene primer amplification. The repertoire was sequenced with immunoSEQ multiplex PCR; TCRdb's copy has only in-frame clones and lacks some. That table gives V, J and clone size, and the DNA gave D and trimming. The table includes about 250,000 clones, roughly 84% detected once. The source of this sequence is a woman aged 40 to 50 who had recovered from COVID-19. The chain uses TRBV10-1 and TRBJ1-6; 8 nucleotides match TRBD1. Sequenced sample: peripheral blood. The CDR3 is CASSEGQGYSPLHF. CDR3 sequence (DNA): TGCGCCAGCAGCGAAGGACAGGGTTATTCGCCCCTCCACTTT.